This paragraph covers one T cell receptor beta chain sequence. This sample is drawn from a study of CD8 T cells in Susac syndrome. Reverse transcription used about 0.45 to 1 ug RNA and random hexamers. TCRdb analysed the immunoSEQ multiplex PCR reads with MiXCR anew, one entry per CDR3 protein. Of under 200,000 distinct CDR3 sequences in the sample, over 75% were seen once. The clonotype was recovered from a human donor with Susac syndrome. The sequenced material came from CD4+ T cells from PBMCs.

The CDR3 bases are TGTGCCAGCAGCGGACCTTTAGGAAGACGAGGCTACACCTTC. Translating it yields CASSGPLGRRGYTF. This chain uses TRBV9 with TRBJ1-2; D ambiguous. CDR1 is SGDLS, CDR2 YYNGEE, per germline. V was clipped by 3 bases and J by 8 bases, with 17 bases between them. CDR3 length equals 14 residues.